This TCR beta chain was observed in a study of blood T cell repertoires in COVID-19. Looking at the study overall: COVID-19 samples from acute and convalescent phases originated in the United States, Italy and Spain. Nucleic acid was either cDNA or gDNA, and it came from T cells, B-cell-depleted T cells, or PBMCs.

The protocol was immunoSEQ multiplex PCR, while the TCRdb copy is restricted to in-frame clones and leaves out a portion. The sample consists of over 130,000 clones, about 90% of them appearing once. The CDR3 sequence is 13 residues long. Germline values: CDR1 ENHRY, CDR2 SYGVKD. V gave up 3 bases and J gave up 3 bases, with 8 bases separating them. Sequenced input: peripheral blood. V is TRBV10-3 and J is TRBJ2-5, with a possible D match to TRBD1 (6 bases). This clonotype originated in a man between 60 and 70 years old with active or convalescent COVID-19. The CDR3 bases are TGTGCCATCAGTGATGGGGGCAAAGAGACCCAGTACTTC. It yields the protein CAISDGGKETQYF.